One and the same sample provided the 2 T cell receptor beta chains below, sequenced in a study of identical twins (dated by TCRdb to about 2016). To prepare the library, 5' RACE was applied. The sequencer was an Illumina HiSeq 2000. Using fastp at Q25 and MiXCR, TCRdb reprocessed the public reads and kept productive beta chains. CDR3 protein sequences are deduplicated, and each keeps its most common genes and DNA. The sample profile shows about 250,000 distinct CDR3 sequences; 7% to 8.5% of them were found once. The top ten clonotypes cover about 5.8% of the sample. The sample also formed part of further work on yellow fever vaccine responses in identical twins.

The sequencing sample was made of CD8+ T cells sorted from blood. The receptors were gathered from a woman aged 18-29 years in good health.

This clonotype turned up a few times. The V and J genes are TRBV7-9 and TRBJ1-1; D gene uncertain. The CDR3 is 10 amino acids. Trimming took 11 bases from V and 7 from J, leaving 11 bases between them. CDR1 and CDR2 (germline): SEHNR, FQNEAQ (reference sequence). This chain's CDR3 is CAQEAYEAFF. The DNA of the CDR3 is TGTGCCCAAGAGGCCTATGAAGCTTTCTTT. The full variable domain, in which reference TRBV7-9 and TRBJ1-1 provide the parts outside the CDR3, is DTGVSQNPRHKITKRGQNVTFRCDPISEHNRLYWYRQTLGQGPEFLTYFQNEAQLEKSRLLSDRFSAERPKGSFSTLEIQRTEQGDSAMYLCAQEAYEAFFGQGTRLTVV.

The V gene is TRBV6-1, the J gene TRBJ2-3, with TRBD2 matching 9 bases. This CDR3 comprises 17 residues. Unmatched junction bases numbered 9, after V lost 0 bases and J lost 5 bases. Germline assignment: CDR1 MNHNS and CDR2 SASEGT. CDR3 in amino acids: CASSEAVAGGVKDTQYF. The CDR3 DNA follows: TGTGCCAGCAGTGAAGCTGTGGCGGGAGGGGTAAAAGATACGCAGTATTTT.